The 3 T cell receptor beta chains listed next were all sequenced from one sample in a study of T cell repertoires in cytomegalovirus infection. TCRdb re-derived calls from the reads in MiXCR, one entry per CDR3 protein. This table has approximately 320,000 distinct CDR3 sequences, 9.5% appearing once. Sequences were obtained from PBMCs. Receptors were obtained from a human donor in good health (CMV status not recorded). Some clones in this sample may be carry-over from other donors' samples.

This clonotype was found many times. The chain links TRBV11-2 to TRBJ1-5; D is ambiguous. From germline, CDR1 is SGHAT and CDR2 FQNNGV. The length of the CDR3 is 13 residues. Trimming shortened V by 1 base and J by 9 bases, and 10 bases separated the two germline ends. This chain's CDR3 is CASSLAKRGPQHF. The CDR3 nucleotides read TGTGCCAGCAGCTTAGCTAAACGGGGGCCCCAGCATTTT.

Turning to this clonotype: A junction end diverges from the germline sequence, so it may reflect a read error. V gene TRBV28 combines with J gene TRBJ1-4; 8 bases fit TRBD1. Germline V gene sequence: CDR1 MDHEN, CDR2 SYDVKM. This CDR3 is 14 amino acids long. CDR3 region: CAGRTGGTNEKLFF. The CDR3 DNA follows: TGTGCCGGCAGAACAGGGGGTACTAATGAAAAACTGTTTTTT.

This clonotype was detected many times. CDR3 in DNA: TGTGCCAGCAGCTTAACAGGGAAGGCTGGCGTTGAAGCTTTCTTT. This codes for CASSLTGKAGVEAFF. The chain recombines TRBV7-2 with TRBJ1-1, with a possible D match to TRBD1 (6 bases). Germline V lookup: CDR1 SGHTA, CDR2 FQGNSA. This CDR3 contains 15 residues. Deletions cut 2 bases from V and 7 bases from J, with 17 bases between.